This TCR beta chain was found in a study of shared clonotypes between healthy human individuals. The wider study: Each donor had three CD4 naive, three CD4 memory, two CD8 naive and one CD8 memory plate.

Recent vaccinations or acute infections were absent in the healthy HIV-negative adult donors. The repertoire was sequenced with immunoSEQ multiplex PCR; TCRdb's copy has only in-frame clones and lacks some. The repertoire holds some 2.4 million clones, with over 85% as singletons. The source material was naive CD4+ T cells from PBMCs. Subset indicated: CD45RA+ positively selected. This sequence was found in a man aged 18-30 years in good health. Some clones in this sample may be carry-over from other donors' samples.

CDR3 sequence: CASSYLSQGGTEAFF. The CDR3 DNA sequence: TGTGCCAGCAGTTACTTGTCGCAGGGGGGCACTGAAGCTTTCTTT. The chain uses TRBV6-5 and TRBJ1-1, with 7 bases fitting TRBD1. The CDR3 totals 15 residues. CDR1 is MNHEY, CDR2 SVGAGI, per germline. J gave up 4 bases and V 1 base, and 6 bases lay outside the gene matches.